These T cell receptor beta chains were read from a single sample in a study of beta chain features in type 1 diabetes. Generated by immunoSEQ multiplex PCR, the TCRdb table keeps only in-frame clones and is missing some. The sample consists of 15,000 or so clones, about two thirds of them appearing once. The sequenced sample consisted of stem cell memory CD4+ T cells from blood. The receptors shown here come from a woman aged 18 to 35 with type 1 diabetes. CDR3s include the opening cysteine and the closing phenylalanine or tryptophan. Each record gives: J gene, V gene, clone size, D gene, CDR3 protein, CDR3 DNA. D genes are given only for firm matches. Clone size is not always given. Where it is, it says once, few, many or a class for expanded clones.

TRBJ2-2	TRBV6-1	few	TRBD1	CASRYRGRTGELFF	TGTGCCAGCAGGTACAGGGGCCGCACCGGGGAGCTGTTTTTT
TRBJ2-6	TRBV27	few	.	CASSLGGAEGANVLTF	TGTGCCAGCAGTTTAGGAGGGGCGGAAGGGGCCAACGTCCTGACTTTC
TRBJ2-4	TRBV6-1	few	TRBD2	CASSEGGGKNIQYF	TGTGCCAGCAGTGAAGGGGGGGGGAAAAACATTCAGTACTTC
TRBJ2-7	TRBV7-2	.	TRBD1	CASSTGTGGALAEQYF	TGTGCCAGCAGCACTGGGACAGGGGGCGCGTTAGCCGAGCAGTACTTC
TRBJ2-1	TRBV9	.	TRBD2	CASSVAVDSGRGSYNEQFF	TGTGCCAGCAGCGTAGCAGTGGATAGCGGGAGAGGCTCCTACAATGAGCAGTTCTTC
TRBJ2-1	TRBV28	.	TRBD2	CASSLGLAGVEEQFF	TGTGCCAGCAGTTTAGGACTAGCGGGAGTTGAAGAGCAGTTCTTC
TRBJ1-5	TRBV18	.	TRBD1	CASSQGQGVSQPQHF	TGTGCCAGCTCACAGGGACAGGGCGTGAGTCAGCCCCAGCATTTT
TRBJ1-5	TRBV15	.	TRBD1	CATRPGQGGNQPQHF	TGTGCCACCCGGCCCGGACAGGGGGGAAATCAGCCCCAGCATTTT
TRBJ2-4	TRBV4-3	.	.	CASSQELAGVDIQYF	TGCGCCAGCAGCCAAGAGTTAGCCGGGGTAGACATTCAGTACTTC
TRBJ1-6	TRBV2	.	.	CASNLRSSYNSPLHF	TGTGCCAGCAATTTAAGGAGCTCCTATAATTCACCCCTCCACTTT
TRBJ1-5	TRBV7-9	few	.	CASSLEADNQPQHF	TGTGCCAGCAGCTTAGAGGCGGACAATCAGCCCCAGCATTTT
TRBJ2-5	TRBV2	.	.	CASSGSVTRGLSETQYF	TGTGCCAGCAGTGGGAGCGTCACAAGAGGGCTATCAGAGACCCAGTACTTC
TRBJ1-3	TRBV9	once	.	CASSLGGKPNSGNTIYF	TGTGCCAGCAGCCTTGGGGGGAAACCCAACTCTGGAAACACCATATATTTT
TRBJ1-1	TRBV6-5	.	.	CASSSEVPTEAFF	TGTGCCAGCAGTTCCGAGGTTCCCACTGAAGCTTTCTTT
TRBJ2-6	TRBV7-2	.	.	CASSFTSSGANVLTF	TGTGCCAGCAGCTTTACAAGCTCTGGGGCCAACGTCCTGACTTTC
TRBJ2-3	TRBV15	few	TRBD2	CATSRDLLAGGRDTQYF	TGTGCCACCAGCAGAGATCTACTAGCGGGAGGTCGAGATACGCAGTATTTT
TRBJ2-5	TRBV7-2	few	TRBD2	CASSLVGTSGIGGETQYF	TGTGCCAGCAGCTTAGTCGGGACTAGCGGGATCGGGGGGGAGACCCAGTACTTC
TRBJ2-2	TRBV29-1	.	.	CSVTVVSAGELFF	TGCAGCGTCACTGTCGTGTCGGCCGGGGAGCTGTTTTTT
TRBJ1-1	TRBV19	.	TRBD1	CASMGPRDRGQYTEAFF	TGTGCCAGTATGGGCCCCCGGGACAGGGGGCAATACACTGAAGCTTTCTTT
TRBJ2-7	TRBV2	.	.	CASSEYGGFYEQYF	TGTGCCAGCAGTGAGTACGGGGGATTTTACGAGCAGTACTTC
TRBJ1-5	TRBV28	.	.	CASSYRQGMDQPQHF	TGTGCCAGCAGTTACCGTCAGGGAATGGATCAGCCCCAGCATTTT
TRBJ2-3	TRBV18	.	TRBD2	CASSPSLAGGRDTQYF	TGTGCCAGCTCACCAAGTCTAGCGGGGGGTCGAGATACGCAGTATTTT
TRBJ2-4	TRBV18	.	TRBD2	CASSPPFGAGGENIQYF	TGTGCCAGCTCACCACCTTTCGGGGCGGGGGGCGAAAACATTCAGTACTTC
TRBJ2-2	TRBV4-3	.	.	CASSPQGLSTGELFF	TGCGCCAGCAGCCCCCAGGGGTTATCCACCGGGGAGCTGTTTTTT
TRBJ2-1	TRBV7-8	.	.	CASSSFGRGTYNEQFF	TGTGCCAGCAGCTCCTTCGGGCGGGGTACCTACAATGAGCAGTTCTTC
TRBJ2-3	TRBV10-3	.	.	CAAANPQENTDTQYF	TGTGCCGCCGCAAACCCCCAGGAAAACACAGATACGCAGTATTTT
TRBJ2-5	TRBV7-2	.	TRBD2	CASSSASGGRETQYF	TGTGCCAGCAGCTCAGCTAGCGGGGGGAGGGAGACCCAGTACTTC
TRBJ2-1	TRBV30	.	TRBD2	CACSQIAGSSSYNEQFF	TGTGCCTGCTCCCAGATAGCGGGTTCGAGCTCCTACAATGAGCAGTTCTTC
TRBJ2-1	TRBV18	.	.	CASSQGGRSSYNEQFF	TGTGCCAGCTCCCAGGGGGGACGGAGCTCCTACAATGAGCAGTTCTTC
TRBJ2-5	TRBV20-1	few	.	CRCSLLETQYF	TGCCGTTGCTCTCTATTGGAGACCCAGTACTTC
TRBJ1-1	TRBV11-2	.	.	CASSLDYGGSTEAFF	TGTGCCAGCAGCTTAGATTATGGGGGGAGCACTGAAGCTTTCTTT
TRBJ2-2	TRBV14	few	.	CASSSQYTGELFF	TGTGCCAGCAGCTCCCAATACACCGGGGAGCTGTTTTTT
TRBJ2-1	TRBV28	.	.	CASRVPPPGYNEQFF	TGTGCCAGCCGGGTTCCCCCCCCGGGGTACAATGAGCAGTTCTTC
TRBJ1-1	TRBV2	few	.	CASSGRGFVEAFF	TGTGCCAGCAGTGGTCGGGGGTTCGTTGAAGCTTTCTTT
TRBJ2-1	TRBV15	.	.	CATSRDPSDEQFF	TGTGCCACCAGCAGGGACCCTAGCGATGAGCAGTTCTTC
TRBJ2-7	TRBV5-1	few	TRBD1	CASSLRGQGMGEQYF	TGCGCCAGCAGCTTGAGGGGACAGGGGATGGGGGAGCAGTACTTC
TRBJ2-1	TRBV7-9	.	.	CASSLGGLIDEQFF	TGTGCCAGCAGCTTAGGGGGGCTGATCGATGAGCAGTTCTTC
TRBJ2-7	TRBV6-6	.	.	CASSRDNAYEQYF	TGTGCCAGCAGTCGGGACAACGCCTACGAGCAGTACTTC
TRBJ2-4	TRBV5-4	.	.	CASSLKYADGENIQYF	TGTGCCAGCAGCTTAAAATACGCGGACGGGGAAAACATTCAGTACTTC
TRBJ1-4	TRBV2	.	.	CASGRTGNEKLFF	TGTGCCAGCGGCAGGACTGGTAATGAAAAACTGTTTTTT
TRBJ2-7	TRBV5-1	.	.	CASSYGAFDEQYF	TGCGCCAGCAGCTACGGAGCGTTCGACGAGCAGTACTTC
TRBJ2-1	TRBV18	few	TRBD2	CASSPKTSGGANEQFF	TGTGCCAGCTCACCTAAGACTAGCGGGGGGGCGAATGAGCAGTTCTTC
TRBJ2-3	TRBV4-3	.	.	CASSRDVGGATDTQYF	TGCGCCAGCAGCCGAGACGTGGGCGGGGCCACAGATACGCAGTATTTT
TRBJ2-7	TRBV7-9	.	TRBD2	CASSPRLAGDSYEQYF	TGTGCCAGCAGCCCGAGACTAGCGGGGGACTCCTACGAGCAGTACTTC
TRBJ2-7	TRBV7-2	.	.	CASSLDGNGYEQYF	TGTGCCAGCAGCTTAGACGGGAATGGTTACGAGCAGTACTTC
TRBJ2-7	TRBV9	.	.	CASSRTGSGAYEQYF	TGTGCCAGCAGCCGTACAGGGAGTGGGGCCTACGAGCAGTACTTC
TRBJ2-7	TRBV7-9	few	.	CASSLFQGDTYEQYF	TGTGCCAGCAGCTTATTCCAGGGTGACACCTACGAGCAGTACTTC
TRBJ2-5	TRBV7-7	.	.	CASSLGRTILSGTQYF	TGTGCTAGCAGCTTAGGACGGACAATCTTATCAGGGACCCAGTACTTC
TRBJ2-1	TRBV19	once	TRBD2	CASSPDSGSTYNEQFF	TGTGCCAGTAGTCCCGACAGCGGGAGCACCTACAATGAGCAGTTCTTC
TRBJ2-5	TRBV27	few	.	CASSSRGRETQYF	TGTGCCAGCAGTTCCAGGGGAAGAGAGACCCAGTACTTC
TRBJ1-2	TRBV7-2	.	TRBD1	CASSLAGQGRDYGYTF	TGTGCCAGCAGCTTAGCAGGACAGGGGAGGGACTATGGCTACACCTTC